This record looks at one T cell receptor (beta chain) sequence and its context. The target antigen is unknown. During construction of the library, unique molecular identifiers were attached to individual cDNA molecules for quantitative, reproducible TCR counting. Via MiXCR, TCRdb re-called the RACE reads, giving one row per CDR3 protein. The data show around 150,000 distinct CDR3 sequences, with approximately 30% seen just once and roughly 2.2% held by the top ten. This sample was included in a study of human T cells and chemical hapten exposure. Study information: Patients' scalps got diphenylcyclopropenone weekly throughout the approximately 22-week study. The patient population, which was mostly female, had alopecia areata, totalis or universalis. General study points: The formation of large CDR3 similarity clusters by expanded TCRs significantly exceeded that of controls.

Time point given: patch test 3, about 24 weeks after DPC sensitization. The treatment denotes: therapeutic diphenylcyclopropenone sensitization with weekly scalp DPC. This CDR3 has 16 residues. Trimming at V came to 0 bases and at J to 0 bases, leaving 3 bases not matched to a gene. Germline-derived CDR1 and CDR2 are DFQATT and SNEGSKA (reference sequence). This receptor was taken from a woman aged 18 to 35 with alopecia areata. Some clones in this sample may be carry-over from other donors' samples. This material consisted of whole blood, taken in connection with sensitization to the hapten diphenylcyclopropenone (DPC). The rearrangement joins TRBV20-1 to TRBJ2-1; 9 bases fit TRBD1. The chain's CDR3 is CSARDGGQGSYNEQFF. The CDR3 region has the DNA TGCAGTGCTAGAGATGGGGGACAGGGCTCCTACAATGAGCAGTTCTTC.